This TCR beta chain was sequenced in a study of T cell responses to AZD1222 COVID-19 vaccine. Study results and limitations: Females outnumbered males among donors, who were mostly white British; clonal diversity was possibly underestimated. It was only 6 or 7 AZD1222 recipients who were seropositive at baseline. No repertoire was sampled before or during the peak T cell response, only after it.

Germline CDR1 SGHTA, CDR2 FQGNSA. The ends were cut back, 1 base at V and 2 bases at J, with 11 bases in the middle. The CDR3 runs to 15 residues. Both about-4-week and about-12-week second-dose recipients were combined. Profiled with immunoSEQ multiplex PCR; TCRdb holds only in-frame clones, not every one. The table has approximately 100,000 clones, 85% to 90% seen once. Remarks on this clone: Its antigen remains unknown.

The material sequenced was peripheral blood, taken 28 days after the second AZD1222 dose. V gene TRBV7-2 combines with J gene TRBJ1-2, with D possibly being TRBD1 (6 bases). This clonotype was obtained from an adult who received the AZD1222 COVID-19 vaccine. CDR3 protein: CASSLDGGRNYGYTF. In DNA form, the CDR3 reads TGTGCCAGCAGCTTAGACGGGGGGCGCAACTATGGCTACACCTTC.